The 7 T cell receptor beta chains below come from one sample, sequenced in a study of siplizumab effects on memory and regulatory T cells. Profiled with immunoSEQ multiplex PCR; TCRdb holds only in-frame clones, not every one. The table has 75,000 to 100,000 clones, roughly 94% seen once; the top ten hold roughly 1.3%. Sequencing was carried out using non-Treg CD4+ T cells sorted from blood. The receptors here all came from a human donor in good health.

The chain recombines TRBV19 with TRBJ2-3; 7 nucleotides agree with TRBD2. Trimming removed 3 bases from V and 1 base from J; junction bases left unmatched: 4. Germline assignment: CDR1 LNHDA and CDR2 SQIVND (reference sequence). This CDR3 is 15 amino acids long. The CDR3 bases are TGTGCCAGTAGTATTAGTACTAGCGGCACAGATACGCAGTATTTT. Translated: CASSISTSGTDTQYF.

The gene calls are TRBV28 and TRBJ1-5; D remains ambiguous. Germline CDR1 reads MDHEN; CDR2 reads SYDVKM. V shed 7 bases and J shed 2 bases, with 9 bases lying between them. This CDR3 has 13 residues. CDR3 in amino acids: CASIPVGNQPQHF. Here the CDR3 DNA reads TGTGCCAGCATACCAGTTGGCAATCAGCCCCAGCATTTT.

This chain links TRBV5-1 with TRBJ2-5; D is ambiguous. The CDR3 runs 14 residues. Trimming took off 1 base at V and 1 base at J, with 8 bases between the two ends. Germline loops: CDR1 SGHRS, CDR2 YFSETQ. The CDR3 spells CASSLRASQETQYF. CDR3 nucleotides: TGCGCCAGCAGCTTGCGGGCCTCCCAAGAGACCCAGTACTTC. The full variable domain, completed using reference TRBV5-1 and TRBJ2-5, is KAGVTQTPRYLIKTRGQQVTLSCSPISGHRSVSWYQQTPGQGLQFLFEYFSETQRNKGNFPGRFSGRQFSNSRSEMNVSTLELGDSALYLCASSLRASQETQYFGPGTRLLVL.

The J gene is TRBJ1-1, the V gene TRBV29-1; tentative D call: TRBD1 (6 bases). This CDR3 is built from 12 residues. Trimming removed 5 bases from V and 6 bases from J, with 13 bases in between. CDR1 and CDR2 (germline): SQVTM, ANQGSEA. CDR3 DNA sequence: TGCAGCGTTTACAGGGTTGACGCTGAAGCTTTCTTT. It codes for CSVYRVDAEAFF.

Written as DNA, the CDR3 is TGTGCCAGAAGCTTCGCCAGGCCCGATCAGCCCCAGCATTTT. It specifies CARSFARPDQPQHF. The chain carries TRBV5-3 and TRBJ1-5; D remains unclear. TRBV5-3 counts as an open reading frame of uncertain function. Trimming stripped 2 bases from V and 5 bases from J, with 11 bases between. CDR3 length: 14 amino acids.

V is TRBV9 and J is TRBJ1-2; 7 nucleotides agree with TRBD1. The CDR3 sequence is 14 residues long. V was clipped by 2 bases and J by 6 bases; unmatched bases: 7. CDR1 and CDR2 (germline): SGDLS, YYNGEE. CDR3 sequence reads: CASSVTGTVDGYTF. The CDR3 DNA is TGTGCCAGCAGCGTCACCGGGACAGTGGATGGCTACACCTTC.

This chain uses TRBV5-1 with TRBJ2-5; D uncertain. Trimming took 1 base from V and 6 from J, leaving 13 bases between them. The CDR3 runs to 14 residues. Germline CDR1 SGHRS, CDR2 YFSETQ. The DNA for the CDR3 is TGCGCCAGCAGCTTGCGGGCCACACCCCAGACCCAGTACTTC. This gives the protein CASSLRATPQTQYF.